Each of the 7 T cell receptor beta chains below was sequenced from the same sample in a study of T cells in Graves' hyperthyroidism and ophthalmopathy. Using RNA transcripts as the source, TCR beta CDR3 regions were amplified. First-round RT-PCR targeting the TCR CDR3 was performed with the HTBI primer set. TCRdb called the multiplex PCR reads again in MiXCR, with one record for every CDR3 protein. Here the sample spans approximately 600,000 distinct CDR3 sequences, less than 25% being singletons. Material: blood. The source is a man aged 25-40 years with Graves' ophthalmopathy.

The table lists this clonotype with many counts. In DNA, the CDR3 is TGCAGTGCTAGAGAGTCTAGCGGGAGCTCCTACGAGCAGTACTTC. Protein: CSARESSGSSYEQYF. The chain is built from TRBV20-1 and TRBJ2-7, with TRBD2 matching over 10 bases. CDR1 is DFQATT and CDR2 is SNEGSKA in the germline V gene (reference sequence). The CDR3 totals 15 residues. Trimming at V came to 0 bases and at J to 0 bases, leaving 2 bases not matched to a gene.

The chain has TRBV11-3 and TRBJ2-1; TRBD2 matches at 13 bases. This CDR3 spans 21 amino acids. Germline trimming cut 5 bases from V and 0 bases from J; bases unmatched to any gene: 16. Per germline, CDR1 SGHNT and CDR2 YENEEA. The CDR3: CASSALITGTSGTDSYNEQFF. The CDR3 region has the DNA TGTGCCAGCAGCGCCCTCATCACAGGGACTAGCGGGACCGACTCCTACAATGAGCAGTTCTTC.

This clonotype was detected ten times or more. The chain links TRBV20-1 to TRBJ1-1; 8 bases line up with TRBD1. CDR3 length: 14 residues. The germline CDR1 and CDR2 sequences are DFQATT and SNEGSKA (reference sequence). Losses at the gene ends were 2 bases for V and 0 bases for J; bases not matched to a gene: 2. In DNA, the CDR3 is TGCAGTGCTAGACAGGGGGCTTTGAACACTGAAGCTTTCTTT. Translated, it gives CSARQGALNTEAFF.

In this sample, this clonotype turned up many times. The chain carries TRBV11-2 and TRBJ2-7; no clear D gene. V lost 6 bases and J lost 5, with 17 bases in between. CDR3 size: 14 residues. Germline V CDR1 and CDR2: SGHAT, FQNNGV. CDR3 sequence: CASSLLGGPNEQYF. CDR3 bases: TGTGCCAGCAGTCTCCTTGGCGGCCCAAACGAGCAGTACTTC.

The rearrangement links TRBV5-1 to TRBJ1-2, with D maybe TRBD1 (6 bases). Germline V lookup: CDR1 SGHRS, CDR2 YFSETQ. The CDR3 is made up of 14 amino acids. V lost 4 bases and J 3 bases, leaving 13 bases between the germline ends. The DNA for the CDR3 is TGCGCCAGCAGCCCCCCGGACAGCTACTATGGCTACACCTTC. It encodes CASSPPDSYYGYTF.

This clonotype was detected many times. The chain joins TRBV30 to TRBJ2-3, with TRBD1 matching 8 bases. Per the germline V gene, CDR1 is GTSNPN and CDR2 is SVGIG (reference sequence). V lost 1 base and J lost 6; bases outside the gene matches: 18. The CDR3 loop spans 18 amino acids. This CDR3 reads CAWSGIGGWAGGRDTQYF. CDR3 nucleotide sequence: TGTGCCTGGAGTGGAATAGGAGGTTGGGCAGGGGGCAGGGATACGCAGTATTTT. The variable domain in full, completed from reference TRBV30 and TRBJ2-3, reads SQTIHQWPATLVQPVGSPLSLECTVEGTSNPNLYWYRQAAGRGLQLLFYSVGIGQISSEVPQNLSASRPQDRQFILSSKKLLLSDSGFYLCAWSGIGGWAGGRDTQYFGPGTRLTVL.

The gene calls are TRBV12-3 or TRBV12-4 and TRBJ2-7; the match to TRBD2 covers 12 bases. J lost 7 bases, V lost 4 bases, and 8 bases had no gene match. The CDR3 sequence is 15 residues long. CDR3 protein: CASSSTSGSYNEQYF. CDR3 nucleotides: TGTGCCAGCAGTTCGACTAGCGGGAGTTACAATGAGCAGTACTTC.